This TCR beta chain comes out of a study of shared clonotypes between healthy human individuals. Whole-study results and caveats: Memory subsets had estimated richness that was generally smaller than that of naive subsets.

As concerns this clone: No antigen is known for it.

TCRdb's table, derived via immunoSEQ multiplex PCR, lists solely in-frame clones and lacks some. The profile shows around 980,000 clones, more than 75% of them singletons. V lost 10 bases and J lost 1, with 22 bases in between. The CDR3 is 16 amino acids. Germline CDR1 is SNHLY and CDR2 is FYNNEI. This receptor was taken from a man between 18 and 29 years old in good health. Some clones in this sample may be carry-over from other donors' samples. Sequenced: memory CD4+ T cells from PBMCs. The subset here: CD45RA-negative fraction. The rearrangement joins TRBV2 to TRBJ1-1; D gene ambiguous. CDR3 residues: CAIQKGTEGSNTEAFF. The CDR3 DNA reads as TGTGCCATCCAGAAGGGTACAGAAGGTTCGAACACTGAAGCTTTCTTT. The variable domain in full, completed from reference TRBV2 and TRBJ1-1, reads EPEVTQTPSHQVTQMGQEVILRCVPISNHLYFYWYRQILGQKVEFLVSFYNNEISEKSEIFDDQFSVERPDGSNFTLKIRSTKLEDSAMYFCAIQKGTEGSNTEAFFGQGTRLTVV.